The clone carrying this TCR beta chain was counted only a few times. Its antigen is not identified. Germline V gene sequence: CDR1 DFQATT, CDR2 SNEGSKA (reference sequence). CDR3 size: 15 residues. V was cut by 6 bases and J by 2 bases, with 17 bases left in between. These data are taken from a study of response to subunit inactivated influenza vaccine. General study results and limits: Researchers suggested that each seasonal influenza vaccination recruits few new T cells.

A single record per CDR3 protein comes from TCRdb applying MiXCR to the RT-PCR reads. The table lists 600,000 to 850,000 distinct CDR3 sequences, roughly 15% of them singletons. Here the sequenced sample was PBMCs from blood, taken around 15 days before vaccination. This sequence was found in a man in his forties or fifties who received an inactivated influenza vaccine. The V and J genes are TRBV20-1 and TRBJ1-5; D might be TRBD1 (5 bases). The CDR3 coding sequence is TGCAGTGCAAGGGACCGACGATATGGCAATCAGCCCCAGCATTTT. Its protein product is CSARDRRYGNQPQHF.